Listed here are 2 T cell receptor beta chains from one sample, sequenced in a study of shared clonotypes between healthy human individuals. The data were produced by immunoSEQ multiplex PCR, yet TCRdb's version contains in-frame clones alone and is incomplete. Among roughly 1.5 million clones, 95% to 99% were seen once, and the ten largest hold 0.45%. What was sequenced was naive CD4+ T cells sorted from blood. Subset given: CD45RA+ positively selected. These receptors all come from a man aged 25 to 40 in good health.

The V gene is TRBV19, the J gene TRBJ1-2; a weak D match, TRBD1 (6 bases). The CDR3 consists of 13 residues. The ends were cut back, 8 bases at V and 5 bases at J, with 15 bases in the middle. Per the germline V gene, CDR1 is LNHDA and CDR2 is SQIVND (reference sequence). In DNA form, the CDR3 reads TGTGCCAGTTCCCTAGGGGGAAAGTATGGCTACACCTTC. This sequence encodes CASSLGGKYGYTF.

V gene TRBV4-3 combines with J gene TRBJ2-3; 7 bases map to TRBD2. The CDR3 consists of 15 residues. V gave up 4 bases and J gave up 1 base; unmatched junction bases: 5. Germline V lookup: CDR1 LGHNA, CDR2 YSLEER. The DNA of the CDR3 is TGCGCCAGCAGCCTACGCGGGGGAGGCACAGATACGCAGTATTTT. Translated, it gives CASSLRGGGTDTQYF.